A single T cell receptor (beta chain) is shown here with its context. Its specificity is unknown. The entry originates in a study of T-cell memory formation after mild COVID-19. Study-wide context: TCR clusters mostly belonged to single donors. Findings and caveats of the study: Cross-reactive memory appears to have joined, as suggested by some responding clones showing up in pre-infection memory.

This CDR3 region has 18 residues. Germline values: CDR1 MNHEY, CDR2 SVGAGI. V lost 6 bases, J lost 4 bases, and 12 bases stayed unmatched. One entry per CDR3 protein results from TCRdb running MiXCR on the 5' RACE reads. The data contain approximately 230,000 distinct CDR3 sequences, 15% to 20% of them singletons. The sequence was obtained from a man younger than 35 who had mild COVID-19 (a few samples of this study predate the infection). Cell type and time point are not known. The rearrangement uses TRBV6-5 and TRBJ2-2; the match to TRBD2 covers 12 bases. What was sequenced was PBMCs or a T cell subset sorted from them (not recorded which). Here the CDR3 DNA reads TGTGCCAGCAGCCGTACTAGCGGGGGGTCTACCTCCACCGGGGAGCTGTTTTTT. This sequence encodes CASSRTSGGSTSTGELFF.